Listed below are T cell receptor beta chains from one sample, sequenced in a study of blood T cell repertoires in COVID-19. Using immunoSEQ multiplex PCR, the repertoire was profiled, and TCRdb retains in-frame clones only, with some absent. The data contain 250,000 to 350,000 clones, about nine tenths of them seen just once; the ten biggest clones take up roughly 12%. Sequenced input: peripheral blood. The source of these receptors is a woman aged 25 to 39 with COVID-19, enrolled during active disease. Both conserved end residues are part of each CDR3. The D gene is left open where the match is weak. Part of the rows lack a size; the others show once, few, many or a class for expanded clones.

>-|-|TRBJ1-5|TRBV5-1
CASSLAENQPQHF
TGCGCCAGCAGCTTGGCCGAGAATCAGCCCCAGCATTTT
>-|-|TRBJ1-6|TRBV28
CASSLASGNGSPLHF
TGTGCCAGCAGTTTAGCCTCAGGGAATGGTTCACCCCTCCACTTT
>-|-|TRBJ2-7|TRBV30
CAWSFDSYEQYF
TGTGCCTGGAGCTTCGACAGCTACGAGCAGTACTTC
>few|-|TRBJ2-7|TRBV7-9
CASSLGHRAGEQYF
TGTGCCAGCAGCTTAGGACACAGGGCCGGCGAGCAGTACTTC
>-|-|TRBJ1-1|TRBV5-4
CASRSTVNTEAFF
TGTGCCAGCAGGTCGACAGTGAACACTGAAGCTTTCTTT
>-|-|TRBJ2-2|TRBV9
CASSVEPGGELFF
TGTGCCAGCAGCGTAGAGCCGGGCGGGGAGCTGTTTTTT
>-|TRBD1|TRBJ2-7|TRBV2
CASTLTGAGYEQYF
TGTGCCAGCACCCTAACAGGGGCCGGCTACGAGCAGTACTTC
>-|TRBD1|TRBJ2-7|TRBV7-8
CASSLVGTGAYEQYF
TGTGCCAGCAGCTTAGTCGGGACAGGGGCCTACGAGCAGTACTTC
>-|TRBD2|TRBJ2-1|TRBV5-1
CASSLGPIAGEVNEQFF
TGCGCCAGCAGCTTGGGGCCGATAGCGGGAGAGGTCAATGAGCAGTTCTTC
>once|-|TRBJ1-3|TRBV30
CAWSVDSNSGNTIYF
TGTGCCTGGAGTGTTGACAGCAACTCTGGAAACACCATATATTTT
>-|-|TRBJ1-6|TRBV27
CASSFSPRSPLHF
TGTGCCAGCAGTTTCTCGCCCAGGTCACCCCTCCACTTT
>-|-|TRBJ1-2|TRBV7-2
CASSFSSGTNYGYTF
TGTGCCAGCAGCTTTTCTAGCGGGACAAACTATGGCTACACCTTC
>once|TRBD1|TRBJ2-3|TRBV6-1
CASSEALGQGIFRDTQYF
TGTGCCAGCAGTGAAGCGCTTGGACAGGGGATTTTCAGGGATACGCAGTATTTT
>-|TRBD1|TRBJ2-7|TRBV10-2
CASSEIGTGNPYEQYF
TGCGCCAGCAGTGAGATAGGGACAGGGAATCCCTACGAGCAGTACTTC
>-|-|TRBJ1-2|TRBV6-5
CASRANYGYTF
TGTGCCAGCAGAGCGAACTATGGCTACACCTTC
>once|TRBD1|TRBJ1-2|TRBV29-1
CSVGQGPSYGYTF
TGCAGCGTTGGACAGGGCCCCTCCTATGGCTACACCTTC
>-|-|TRBJ2-3|TRBV28
CASSFPLSRTQYF
TGTGCCAGCAGTTTCCCTCTCTCGCGTACGCAGTATTTT
>-|TRBD1|TRBJ1-3|TRBV30
CAWSGDRGRSGNTIYF
TGTGCCTGGAGTGGGGACAGGGGGCGATCCGGAAACACCATATATTTT
>-|TRBD2|TRBJ2-4|TRBV11-2
CASSQGASGRDIQYF
TGTGCCAGCAGCCAGGGGGCTAGCGGGAGAGACATTCAGTACTTC